This T cell receptor beta chain comes out of a study of blood T cell repertoires in COVID-19. Turning to the study itself: Samples taken during acute and convalescent COVID-19 were collected in the United States, Italy and Spain.

Only a few counts were recorded for this clone. Per the original methods: Estimation of nucleated cell counts relied on the amplification of reference gene primers. The protocol was immunoSEQ multiplex PCR, while the TCRdb copy is restricted to in-frame clones and leaves out a portion. V and J calls and clone size follow that table, whereas D and trimming were derived from the DNA. The top ten hold roughly 15% of the sample, which has 71,000 or so clones, 85% to 90% seen once. The ends were cut back, 6 bases at V and 0 bases at J, with 12 bases in the middle. The CDR3 has 16 residues. The germline gives CDR1 MGHRA, CDR2 YSYEKL.

The sequenced material came from peripheral blood. V usage is TRBV4-1 and J usage is TRBJ2-6; the D gene is possibly TRBD2 (5 bases). The sequence was obtained from a man at least 80 years old in a cohort sampled during active COVID-19. The CDR3 loop reads CASSPPGSSGANVLTF. The CDR3 DNA sequence: TGCGCCAGCAGTCCCCCGGGGAGCTCTGGGGCCAACGTCCTGACTTTC.